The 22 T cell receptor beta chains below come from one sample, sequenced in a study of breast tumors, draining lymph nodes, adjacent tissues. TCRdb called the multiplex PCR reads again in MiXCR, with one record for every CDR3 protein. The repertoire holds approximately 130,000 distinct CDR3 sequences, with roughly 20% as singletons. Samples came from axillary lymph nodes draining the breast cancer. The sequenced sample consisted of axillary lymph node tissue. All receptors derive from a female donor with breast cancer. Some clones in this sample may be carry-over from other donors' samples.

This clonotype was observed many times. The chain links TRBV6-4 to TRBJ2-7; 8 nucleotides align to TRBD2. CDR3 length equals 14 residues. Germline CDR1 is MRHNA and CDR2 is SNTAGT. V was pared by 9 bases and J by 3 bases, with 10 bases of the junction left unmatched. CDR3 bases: TGTGCCAGTTGTCTAGCGGGTGATTACTACGAGCAGTACTTC. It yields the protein CASCLAGDYYEQYF.

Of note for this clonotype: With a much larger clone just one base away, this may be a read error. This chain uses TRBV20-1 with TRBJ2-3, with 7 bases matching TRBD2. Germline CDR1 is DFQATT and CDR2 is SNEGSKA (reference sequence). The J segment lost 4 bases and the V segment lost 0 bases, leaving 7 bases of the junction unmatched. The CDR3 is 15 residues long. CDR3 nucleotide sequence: TGCAGTGCTAGAGATCGTCTAGCGGACGCAGATACGCAGTATTTT. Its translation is CSARDRLADADTQYF.

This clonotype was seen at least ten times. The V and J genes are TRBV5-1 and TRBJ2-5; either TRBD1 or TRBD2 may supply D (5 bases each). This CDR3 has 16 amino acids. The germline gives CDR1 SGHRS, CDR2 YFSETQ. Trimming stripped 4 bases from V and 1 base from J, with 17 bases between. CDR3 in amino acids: CASSPGDGSIQETQYF. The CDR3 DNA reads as TGCGCCAGCAGCCCCGGGGACGGATCCATCCAAGAGACCCAGTACTTC.

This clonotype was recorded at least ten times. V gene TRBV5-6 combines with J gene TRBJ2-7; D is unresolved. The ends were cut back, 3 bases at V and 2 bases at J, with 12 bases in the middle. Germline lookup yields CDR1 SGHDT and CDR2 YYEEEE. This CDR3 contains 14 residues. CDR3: CASSYGSDPYEQYF. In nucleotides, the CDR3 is TGTGCCAGCAGCTACGGGTCAGACCCCTACGAGCAGTACTTC.

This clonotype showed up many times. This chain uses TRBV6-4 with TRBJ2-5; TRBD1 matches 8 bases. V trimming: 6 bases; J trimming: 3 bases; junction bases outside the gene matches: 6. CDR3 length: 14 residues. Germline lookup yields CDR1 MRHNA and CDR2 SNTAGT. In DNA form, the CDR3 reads TGTGCCAGCAGCCAGGACAGGGTAAAAGAGACCCAGTACTTC. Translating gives CASSQDRVKETQYF.

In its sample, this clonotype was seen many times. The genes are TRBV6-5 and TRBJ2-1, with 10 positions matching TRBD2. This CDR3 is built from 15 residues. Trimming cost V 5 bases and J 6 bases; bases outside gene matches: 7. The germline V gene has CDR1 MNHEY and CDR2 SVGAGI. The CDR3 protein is CASSTPSGRVNEQFF. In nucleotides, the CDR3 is TGTGCCAGCAGTACTCCTAGCGGGAGAGTCAATGAGCAGTTCTTC.

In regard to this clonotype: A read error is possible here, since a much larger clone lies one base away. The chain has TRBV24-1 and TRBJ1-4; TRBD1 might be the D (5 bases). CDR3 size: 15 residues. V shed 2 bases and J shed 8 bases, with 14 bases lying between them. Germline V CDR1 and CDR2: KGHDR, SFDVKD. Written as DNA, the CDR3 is TGTGCCACCAGTGATTCCCAGGACACTTTGGAAAAACTGTTTTTT. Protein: CATSDSQDTLEKLFF.

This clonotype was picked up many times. For the CDR3, the DNA is TGTGCCAGCAAGGGGCAGCGGGCCTCCTACAATGAGCAGTTCTTC. This gives the protein CASKGQRASYNEQFF. The rearrangement joins TRBV2 to TRBJ2-1; tentatively, D is TRBD2 (6 bases). The CDR3 runs 15 residues. Germline CDR1 is SNHLY and CDR2 is FYNNEI. The V and J ends lost 7 bases and 0 bases respectively, with 13 bases between them. The full variable domain, rest sourced from reference TRBV2 and TRBJ2-1, is EPEVTQTPSHQVTQMGQEVILRCVPISNHLYFYWYRQILGQKVEFLVSFYNNEISEKSEIFDDQFSVERPDGSNFTLKIRSTKLEDSAMYFCASKGQRASYNEQFFGPGTRLTVL.

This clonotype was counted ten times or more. CDR3 amino acids: CASSMTETYEQYF. CDR3 sequence (DNA): TGTGCCAGCAGTATGACAGAAACCTACGAGCAGTACTTC. The rearrangement links TRBV12-3 or TRBV12-4 to TRBJ2-7, with D perhaps TRBD1 (5 bases). This CDR3 is 13 amino acids long. Trimming removed 5 bases from V and 2 bases from J, with 10 bases in between.

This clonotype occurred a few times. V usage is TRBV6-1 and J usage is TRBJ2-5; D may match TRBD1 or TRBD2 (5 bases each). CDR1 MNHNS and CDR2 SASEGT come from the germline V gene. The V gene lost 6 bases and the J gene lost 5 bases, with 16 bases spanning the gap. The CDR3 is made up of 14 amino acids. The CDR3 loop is CASRAGPWGETQYF. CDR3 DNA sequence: TGTGCCAGCAGGGCCGGCCCCTGGGGGGAGACCCAGTACTTC.

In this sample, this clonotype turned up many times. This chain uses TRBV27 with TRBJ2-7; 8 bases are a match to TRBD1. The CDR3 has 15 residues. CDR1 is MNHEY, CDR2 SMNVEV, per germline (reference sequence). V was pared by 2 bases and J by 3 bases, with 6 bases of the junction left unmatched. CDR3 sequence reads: CASSLISTGGYEQYF. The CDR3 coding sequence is TGTGCCAGCAGTTTAATTTCTACAGGGGGCTACGAGCAGTACTTC.

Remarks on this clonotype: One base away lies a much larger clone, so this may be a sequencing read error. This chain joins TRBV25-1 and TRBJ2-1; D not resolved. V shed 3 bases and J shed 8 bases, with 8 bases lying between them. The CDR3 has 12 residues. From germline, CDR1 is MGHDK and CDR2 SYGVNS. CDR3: CASSDGYDEQFF. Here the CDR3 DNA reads TGTGCCAGCAGTGACGGATACGATGAGCAGTTCTTC.

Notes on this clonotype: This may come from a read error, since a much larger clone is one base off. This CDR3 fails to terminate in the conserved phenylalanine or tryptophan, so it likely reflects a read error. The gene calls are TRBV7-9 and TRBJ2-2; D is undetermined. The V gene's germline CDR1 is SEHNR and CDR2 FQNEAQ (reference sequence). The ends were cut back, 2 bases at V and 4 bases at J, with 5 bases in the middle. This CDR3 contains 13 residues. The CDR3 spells CASSLYSTGELFL. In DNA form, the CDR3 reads TGTGCCAGCAGCTTATATAGCACCGGGGAGCTGTTTCTT.

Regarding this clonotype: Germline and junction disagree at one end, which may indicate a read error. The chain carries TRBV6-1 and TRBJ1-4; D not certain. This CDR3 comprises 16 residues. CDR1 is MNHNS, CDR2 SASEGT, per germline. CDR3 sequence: CASSEELRAFNGKLFF. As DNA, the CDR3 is TGTGCCAGCAGTGAAGAATTAAGGGCCTTTAATGGAAAACTGTTTTTT.

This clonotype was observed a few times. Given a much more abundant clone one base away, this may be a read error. CDR3 sequence reads: CASSRQREGSAQYF. The CDR3 nucleotides are TGTGCCAGCAGCAGACAGCGGGAGGGATCGGCGCAGTATTTT. The rearrangement links TRBV2 to TRBJ2-3, with 10 bases identical to TRBD2. Trimming at V came to 6 bases and at J to 10 bases, leaving 10 bases not matched to a gene. The germline V gene has CDR1 SNHLY and CDR2 FYNNEI. The CDR3 has 14 amino acids.

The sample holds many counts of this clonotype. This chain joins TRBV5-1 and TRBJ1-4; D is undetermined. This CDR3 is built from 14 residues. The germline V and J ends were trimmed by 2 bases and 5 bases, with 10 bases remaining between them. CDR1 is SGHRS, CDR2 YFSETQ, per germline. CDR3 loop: CASSFIPSNEKLFF. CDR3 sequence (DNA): TGCGCCAGCAGCTTTATACCCTCCAATGAAAAACTGTTTTTT.

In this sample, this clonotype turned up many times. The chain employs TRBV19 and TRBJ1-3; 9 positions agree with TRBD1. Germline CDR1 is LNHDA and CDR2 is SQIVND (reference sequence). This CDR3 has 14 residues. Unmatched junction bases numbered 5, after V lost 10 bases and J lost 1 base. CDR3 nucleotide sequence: TGTGCCACCTCGGACAGGGGATCTGGAAACACCATATATTTT. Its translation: CATSDRGSGNTIYF.

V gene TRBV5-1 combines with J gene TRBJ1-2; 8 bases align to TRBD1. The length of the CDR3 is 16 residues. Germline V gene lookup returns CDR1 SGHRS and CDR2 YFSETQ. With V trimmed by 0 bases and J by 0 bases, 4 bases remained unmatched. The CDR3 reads CASSLETGDPNYGYTF. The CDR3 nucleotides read TGCGCCAGCAGCTTGGAGACAGGGGATCCTAACTATGGCTACACCTTC. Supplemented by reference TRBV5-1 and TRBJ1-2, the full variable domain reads KAGVTQTPRYLIKTRGQQVTLSCSPISGHRSVSWYQQTPGQGLQFLFEYFSETQRNKGNFPGRFSGRQFSNSRSEMNVSTLELGDSALYLCASSLETGDPNYGYTFGSGTRLTVV.

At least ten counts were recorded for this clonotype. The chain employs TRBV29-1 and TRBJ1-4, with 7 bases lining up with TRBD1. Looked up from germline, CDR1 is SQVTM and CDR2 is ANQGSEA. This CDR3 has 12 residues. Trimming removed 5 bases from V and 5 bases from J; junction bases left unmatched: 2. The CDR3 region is CSVQQGNEKLFF. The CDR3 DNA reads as TGCAGCGTTCAACAGGGGAATGAAAAACTGTTTTTT.

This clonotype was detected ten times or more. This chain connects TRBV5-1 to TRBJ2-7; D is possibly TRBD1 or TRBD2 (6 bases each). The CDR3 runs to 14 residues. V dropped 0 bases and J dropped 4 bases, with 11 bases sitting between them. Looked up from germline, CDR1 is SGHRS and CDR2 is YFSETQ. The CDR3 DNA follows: TGCGCCAGCAGCTTGGAGGGGGGTGGTTACGAGCAGTACTTC. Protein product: CASSLEGGGYEQYF.

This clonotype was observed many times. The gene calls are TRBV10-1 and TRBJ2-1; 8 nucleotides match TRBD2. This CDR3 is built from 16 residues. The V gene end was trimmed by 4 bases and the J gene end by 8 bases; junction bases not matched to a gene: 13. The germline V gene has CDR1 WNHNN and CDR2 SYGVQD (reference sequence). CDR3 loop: CASSVRTSGMRHEQFF. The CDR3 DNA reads TGCGCCAGCAGTGTACGAACTAGCGGCATGAGACATGAGCAGTTCTTC.

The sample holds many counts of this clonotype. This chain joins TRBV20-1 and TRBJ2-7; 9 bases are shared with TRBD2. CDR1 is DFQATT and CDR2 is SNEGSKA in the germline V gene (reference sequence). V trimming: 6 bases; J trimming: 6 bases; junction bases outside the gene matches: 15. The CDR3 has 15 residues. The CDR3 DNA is TGCAGTGCCCACCTTAGCGGGAGTAGGGCGTCCGAGCAGTACTTC. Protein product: CSAHLSGSRASEQYF.